The T cell receptor beta chain under discussion was sequenced for a study of somatic mutations in cytotoxic T cells in rheumatoid arthritis. Isolation of CD4+ and CD8+ cells used positive magnetic bead selection, with purity checked by flow cytometry. Profiling relied on immunoSEQ multiplex PCR, and the TCRdb table lists in-frame clones only, not all of them. The sample lists 2,500 or so clones, roughly 80% occurring once. After removal of 2 bases from V and 2 bases from J, the junction contained 2 bases not matched to a gene. CDR1 is LNHDA, CDR2 SQIVND, per germline (reference sequence). CDR3 length equals 15 residues.

The TCR was taken from a man aged 70-80 years with rheumatoid arthritis. The chain uses TRBV19 and TRBJ2-5, with 10 bases fitting TRBD2. Specimen: CD8+ T cells sorted from blood. CDR3 coding DNA: TGTGCCAGTAGTATAAAACTAGCGGGGCAAGAGACCCAGTACTTC. Translating gives CASSIKLAGQETQYF.